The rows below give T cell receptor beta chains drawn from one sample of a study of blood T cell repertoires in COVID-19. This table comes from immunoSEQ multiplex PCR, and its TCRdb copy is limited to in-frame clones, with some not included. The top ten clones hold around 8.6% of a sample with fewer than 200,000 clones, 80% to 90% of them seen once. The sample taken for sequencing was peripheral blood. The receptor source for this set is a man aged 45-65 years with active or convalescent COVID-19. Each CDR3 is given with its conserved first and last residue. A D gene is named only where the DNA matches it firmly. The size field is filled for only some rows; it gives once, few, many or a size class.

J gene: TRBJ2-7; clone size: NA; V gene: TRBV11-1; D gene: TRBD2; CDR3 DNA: TGTGCCAGCAGGAAGTGGGCTAGCGGGGGTTACGAGCAGTACTTC; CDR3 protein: CASRKWASGGYEQYF
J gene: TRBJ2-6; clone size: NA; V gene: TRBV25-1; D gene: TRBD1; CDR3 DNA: TGTGCCAGCAGTTTGGGACAGGGGGTCTCTGGGGCCAACGTCCTGACTTTC; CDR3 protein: CASSLGQGVSGANVLTF
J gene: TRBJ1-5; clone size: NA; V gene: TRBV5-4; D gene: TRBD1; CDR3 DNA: TGTGCCAGCAGCTTGGACAGGGGTAGCAATCAGCCCCAGCATTTT; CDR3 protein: CASSLDRGSNQPQHF
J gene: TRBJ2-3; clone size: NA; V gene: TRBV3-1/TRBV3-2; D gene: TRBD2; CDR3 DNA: TGTGCCAGCAGCCAAGTAGCGGGAGGAGCAGATACGCAGTATTTT; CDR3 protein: CASSQVAGGADTQYF
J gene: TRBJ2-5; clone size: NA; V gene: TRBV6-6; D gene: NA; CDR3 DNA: TGTGCCAGCAGCTTCCAAGAGACCCAGTACTTC; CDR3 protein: CASSFQETQYF
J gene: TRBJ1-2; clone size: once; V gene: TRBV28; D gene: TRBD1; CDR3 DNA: TGTGCCAGCAGTTTAGGGACAGGAGGAGGGTGGCCCTATGGCTACACCTTC; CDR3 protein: CASSLGTGGGWPYGYTF
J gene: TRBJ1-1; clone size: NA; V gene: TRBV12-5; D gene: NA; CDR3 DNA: TGTGCTAGTCAACCTCCCCGAGAGGTGATGAACACTGAAGCTTTCTTT; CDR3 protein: CASQPPREVMNTEAFF
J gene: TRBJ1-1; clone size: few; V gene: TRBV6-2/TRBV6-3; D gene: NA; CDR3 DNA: TGTGCCAGCAGTTACATACAGGGCGGGACTGAAGCTTTCTTT; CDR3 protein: CASSYIQGGTEAFF
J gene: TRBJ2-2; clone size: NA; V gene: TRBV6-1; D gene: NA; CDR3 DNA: TGTGCCAGCAGTGACACGGGACACATCACCGGGGAGCTGTTTTTT; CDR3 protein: CASSDTGHITGELFF
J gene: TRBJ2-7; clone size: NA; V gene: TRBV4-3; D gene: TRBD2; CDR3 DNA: TGCGCCAGCAGCCAAGTTGCTAGCGGGGGCATCGAGCAGTACTTC; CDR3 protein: CASSQVASGGIEQYF
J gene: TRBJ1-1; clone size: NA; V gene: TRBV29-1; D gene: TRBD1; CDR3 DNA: TGCAGCGCCGGACAGGGGACGAACACTGAAGCTTTCTTT; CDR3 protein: CSAGQGTNTEAFF
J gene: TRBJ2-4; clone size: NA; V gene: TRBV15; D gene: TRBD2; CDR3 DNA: TGTGCCACCAGCAGAGCGACTAGCGGAGACATTCAGTACTTC; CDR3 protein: CATSRATSGDIQYF
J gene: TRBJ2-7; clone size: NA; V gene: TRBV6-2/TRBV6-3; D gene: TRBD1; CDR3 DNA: TGTGCCAGCAATTATCAGGGGGCCCTCTACGAGCAGTACTTC; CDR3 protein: CASNYQGALYEQYF
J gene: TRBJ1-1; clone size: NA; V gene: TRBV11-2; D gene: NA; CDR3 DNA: TGTGCCAGCAGCCTGACACACGGGGGGACTGAAGCTTTCTTT; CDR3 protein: CASSLTHGGTEAFF
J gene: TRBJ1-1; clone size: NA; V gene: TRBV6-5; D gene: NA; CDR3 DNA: TGTGCCAGCAGGCGGGGAAATGAAGCTTTCTTT; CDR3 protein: CASRRGNEAFF
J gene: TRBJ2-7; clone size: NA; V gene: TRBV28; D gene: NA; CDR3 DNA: TGTGCCAGCAGTTCTTGGACACAAACCTACGAGCAGTACTTC; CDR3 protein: CASSSWTQTYEQYF
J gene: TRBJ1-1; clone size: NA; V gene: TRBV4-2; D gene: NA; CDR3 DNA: TGTGCCAGCAGCCAAGGACAGCTGGCGGGAACTGAAGCTTTCTTT; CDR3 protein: CASSQGQLAGTEAFF
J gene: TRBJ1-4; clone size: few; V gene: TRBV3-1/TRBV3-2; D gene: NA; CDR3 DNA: TGTGCCAGCAGCCGCTCCAGATCAACTAATGAAAAACTGTTTTTT; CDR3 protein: CASSRSRSTNEKLFF
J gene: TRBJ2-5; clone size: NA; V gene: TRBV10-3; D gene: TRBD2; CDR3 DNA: TGTGCCATCAGTGACGTTCTAGCGGGGGGTCGTGAGACCCAGTACTTC; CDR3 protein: CAISDVLAGGRETQYF
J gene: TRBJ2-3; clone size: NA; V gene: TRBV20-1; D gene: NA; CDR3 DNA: TGCAGTGCTAGTATGGCGGGGGCGACAGATACGCAGTATTTT; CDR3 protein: CSASMAGATDTQYF
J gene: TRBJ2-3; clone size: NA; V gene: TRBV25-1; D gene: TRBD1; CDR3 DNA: TGTGCCAGCAGTGAAGGACAGGGGCGGTCAGATACGCAGTATTTT; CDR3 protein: CASSEGQGRSDTQYF
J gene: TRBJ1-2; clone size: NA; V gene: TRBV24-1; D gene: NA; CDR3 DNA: TGTGCCACCAGTGATTTAGGGGTTGGCTATGGCTACACCTTC; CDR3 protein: CATSDLGVGYGYTF
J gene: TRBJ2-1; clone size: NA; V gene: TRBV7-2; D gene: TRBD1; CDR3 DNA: TGTGCCAGCAGAGGACAGGAGAGCTCCTACAATGAGCAGTTCTTC; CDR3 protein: CASRGQESSYNEQFF
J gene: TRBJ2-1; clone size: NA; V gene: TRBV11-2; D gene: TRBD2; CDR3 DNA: TGTGCCAGCAGCTTAGATATAACTAGCGGGGGGCGGGACAATGAGCAGTTCTTC; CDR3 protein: CASSLDITSGGRDNEQFF
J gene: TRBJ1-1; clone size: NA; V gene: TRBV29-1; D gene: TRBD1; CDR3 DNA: TGCAGCGTCAGGGACAGGGGGCAGACTGAAGCTTTCTTT; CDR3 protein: CSVRDRGQTEAFF
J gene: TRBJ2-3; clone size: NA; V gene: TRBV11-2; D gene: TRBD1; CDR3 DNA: TGTGCCAGCAGCCTGGACAGGGGGCGCGCAGATACGCAGTATTTT; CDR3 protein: CASSLDRGRADTQYF
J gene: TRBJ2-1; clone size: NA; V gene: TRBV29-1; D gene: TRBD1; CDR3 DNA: TGCAGCGTTGGAGTGACAGGGGGTTACAATGAGCAGTTCTTC; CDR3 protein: CSVGVTGGYNEQFF
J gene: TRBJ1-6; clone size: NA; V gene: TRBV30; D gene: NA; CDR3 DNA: TGTGCCTGGAGAAGTAGGGAGGGTAGCTCCTATAATTCACCCCTCCACTTT; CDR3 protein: CAWRSREGSSYNSPLHF
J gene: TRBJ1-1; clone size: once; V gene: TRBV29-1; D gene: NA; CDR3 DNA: TGCAGCGTTTATGGGGGAGGGTACACTGAAGCTTTCTTT; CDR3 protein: CSVYGGGYTEAFF
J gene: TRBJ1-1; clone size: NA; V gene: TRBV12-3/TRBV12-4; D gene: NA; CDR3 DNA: TGTGCCAGCAGTCCCCCCTACACTGAAGCTTTCTTT; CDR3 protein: CASSPPYTEAFF
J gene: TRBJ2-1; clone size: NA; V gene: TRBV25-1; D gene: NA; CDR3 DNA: TGTGCGGGCCTGGGGCCAGATGAGCAGTTCTTC; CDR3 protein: CAGLGPDEQFF
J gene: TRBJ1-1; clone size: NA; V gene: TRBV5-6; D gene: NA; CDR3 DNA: TGTGCCAGCAGCTTGAACCCAACAGGGTTGAACACTGAAGCTTTCTTT; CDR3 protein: CASSLNPTGLNTEAFF
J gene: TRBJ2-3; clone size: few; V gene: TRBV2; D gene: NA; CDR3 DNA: TGTGCCAGCAGACCTAAGGACTTTGGGGATACGCAGTATTTT; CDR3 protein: CASRPKDFGDTQYF
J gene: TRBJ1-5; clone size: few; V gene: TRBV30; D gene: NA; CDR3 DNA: TGTGCCTGGAGTTTGGGGGAGGGTCAGCCCCAGCATTTT; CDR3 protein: CAWSLGEGQPQHF
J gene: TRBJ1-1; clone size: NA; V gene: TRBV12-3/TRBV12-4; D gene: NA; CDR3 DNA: TGTGCCAGCACCTATCCCAGGGGCACTGAAGCTTTCTTT; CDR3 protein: CASTYPRGTEAFF
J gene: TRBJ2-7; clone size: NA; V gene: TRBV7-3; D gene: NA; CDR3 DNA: TGTGCCAGCAGCCTCGCTCCGGGGGACGCGACATTCTACGAGCAGTACTTC; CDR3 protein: CASSLAPGDATFYEQYF
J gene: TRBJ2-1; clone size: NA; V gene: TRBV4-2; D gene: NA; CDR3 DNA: TGTGCCAGCAGCCAAAGCTACAGTGGGACATTCAATGAGCAGTTCTTC; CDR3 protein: CASSQSYSGTFNEQFF
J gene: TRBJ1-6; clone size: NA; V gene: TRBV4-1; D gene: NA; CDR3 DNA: TGCGCCAGCAGCCCGGAGCGACAGGCTTATAATTCACCCCTCCACTTT; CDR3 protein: CASSPERQAYNSPLHF
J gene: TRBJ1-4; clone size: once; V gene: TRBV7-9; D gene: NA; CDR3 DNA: TGTGCCAGCAGCTTTGGGTCTGGGAGTGGTGAAAAACTGTTTTTT; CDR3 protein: CASSFGSGSGEKLFF
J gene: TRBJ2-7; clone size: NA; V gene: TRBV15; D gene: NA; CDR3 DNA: TGTGCCACCAGCAGAGATCTAATGTCCCTCCACGAGCAGTACTTC; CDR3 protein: CATSRDLMSLHEQYF
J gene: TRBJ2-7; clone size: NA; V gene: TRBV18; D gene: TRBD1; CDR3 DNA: TGTGCCAGCTCCCTGTTTTTCGGGACAGGGGTCTCCTACGAGCAGTACTTC; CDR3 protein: CASSLFFGTGVSYEQYF
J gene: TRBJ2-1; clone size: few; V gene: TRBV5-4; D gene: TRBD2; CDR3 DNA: TGTGCCAGCAGCCGGGGAGGGTCGAATGAGCAGTTCTTC; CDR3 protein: CASSRGGSNEQFF
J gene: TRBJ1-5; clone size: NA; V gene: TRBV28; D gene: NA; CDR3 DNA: TGTGCCAGCAGTTCCCGGGGGACGCAGCCCCAGCATTTT; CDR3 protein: CASSSRGTQPQHF
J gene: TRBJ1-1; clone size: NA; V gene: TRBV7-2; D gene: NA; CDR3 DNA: TGTGCCAGCAGCCCGAGGGTGGGTACTGAAGCTTTCTTT; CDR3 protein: CASSPRVGTEAFF
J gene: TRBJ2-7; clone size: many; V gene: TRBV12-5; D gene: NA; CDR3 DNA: TGTGCTAGTGGTTTGGGGGCTGGGGCAGTGATTCCCTACGAGCAGTACTTC; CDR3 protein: CASGLGAGAVIPYEQYF
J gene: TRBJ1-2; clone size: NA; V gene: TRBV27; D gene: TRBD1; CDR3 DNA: TGTGCCAGCAGTTTCAGACAGGGAATATCTGGCTACACCTTC; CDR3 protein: CASSFRQGISGYTF
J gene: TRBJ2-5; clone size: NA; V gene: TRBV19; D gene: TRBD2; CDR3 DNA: TGTGCCAGTAGTTGGGGACTAGCGCCAAAAGAGACCCAGTACTTC; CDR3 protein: CASSWGLAPKETQYF
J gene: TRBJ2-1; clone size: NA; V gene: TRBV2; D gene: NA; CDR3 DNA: TGTGCCAGCAACGCAGTAAACAATGAGCAGTTCTTC; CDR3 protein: CASNAVNNEQFF
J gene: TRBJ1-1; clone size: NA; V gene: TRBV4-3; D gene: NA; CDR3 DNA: TGCGCCAGCAGCCCCGGGGATGTGAACACTGAAGCTTTCTTT; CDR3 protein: CASSPGDVNTEAFF
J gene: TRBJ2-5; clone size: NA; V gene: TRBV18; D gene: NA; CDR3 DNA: TGTGCCAGCTCACCACCGGCAAGCGCCGACCAGTACTTC; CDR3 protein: CASSPPASADQYF
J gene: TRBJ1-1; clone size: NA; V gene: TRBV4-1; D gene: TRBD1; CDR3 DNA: TGCGCCAGCAGCCCCCGGACAGGAGTAAACACTGAAGCTTTCTTT; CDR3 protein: CASSPRTGVNTEAFF
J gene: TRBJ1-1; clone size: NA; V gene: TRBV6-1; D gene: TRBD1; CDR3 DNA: TGTGCCAGCAGTGATCGGACAGGGATGAACACTGAAGCTTTCTTT; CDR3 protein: CASSDRTGMNTEAFF
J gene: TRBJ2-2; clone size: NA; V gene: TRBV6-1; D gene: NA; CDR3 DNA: TGTGCCAGCAGTGAATCCTCCTTAACCGGGGAGCTGTTTTTT; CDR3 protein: CASSESSLTGELFF
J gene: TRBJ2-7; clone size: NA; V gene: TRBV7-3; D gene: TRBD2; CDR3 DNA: TGTGCCAGCAGCTTAGGGAGGGGCGAGCAGTACTTC; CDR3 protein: CASSLGRGEQYF